These T cell receptor beta chains were read from a single sample in a study of cytomegalovirus exposure and HLA in healthy donors. The protocol was immunoSEQ multiplex PCR, while the TCRdb copy is restricted to in-frame clones and leaves out a portion. The profile shows 100,000 to 150,000 clones, 80% of them singletons. Sequenced input: PBMCs. These receptor sequences come from a man aged 40-49 years in good health and CMV-seronegative. CDR3s include the opening cysteine and the closing phenylalanine or tryptophan. The order of the fields is J gene, V gene, clone size, CDR3 length, D gene, CDR3 protein, CDR3 DNA. A D gene is named only where the DNA matches it firmly. Clone size appears in some rows only: once, few, many, or a class for an expanded clone.

TRBJ2-7,TRBV4-1,NA,14,TRBD2,CASSQGGLAVGQYF,TGCGCCAGCAGCCAAGGCGGACTAGCGGTCGGGCAGTACTTC
TRBJ2-1,TRBV28,NA,15,TRBD2,CASSLPGTNHNEQFF,TGTGCCAGCAGTTTACCGGGGACTAATCACAATGAGCAGTTCTTC
TRBJ2-3,TRBV2,NA,15,TRBD2,CASSATSGGADTQYF,TGTGCCAGCAGTGCTACTAGCGGGGGGGCAGATACGCAGTATTTT
TRBJ2-7,TRBV30,NA,14,NA,CAWSESGGPYEQYF,TGTGCCTGGAGTGAGTCCGGGGGGCCATACGAGCAGTACTTC
TRBJ1-6,TRBV7-9,NA,11,NA,CASSSSSPLHF,TGTGCCAGCAGCTCCTCTTCACCCCTCCACTTT
TRBJ1-6,TRBV6-1,NA,15,NA,CASRWQGPPNSPLHF,TGTGCCAGCAGATGGCAGGGGCCCCCCAATTCACCCCTCCACTTT
TRBJ1-1,TRBV28,NA,12,NA,CASGGRGREAFF,TGTGCCAGCGGAGGGCGGGGGCGTGAAGCTTTCTTT
TRBJ1-5,TRBV5-1,NA,14,TRBD1,CASSRTGSDQPQHF,TGCGCCAGCAGTCGGACAGGGTCTGATCAGCCCCAGCATTTT
TRBJ2-7,TRBV7-2,NA,13,NA,CATGGLSGDEQYF,TGTGCCACCGGGGGACTTAGCGGCGACGAGCAGTACTTC
TRBJ1-4,TRBV6-5,NA,15,NA,CASSPRHGGSEKLFF,TGTGCCAGCAGTCCACGACATGGGGGGAGTGAAAAACTGTTTTTT
TRBJ1-1,TRBV18,NA,15,TRBD1,CASSRSTGLGTEAFF,TGTGCCAGCTCACGATCGACAGGGCTTGGCACTGAAGCTTTCTTT
TRBJ2-7,TRBV6-6,few,13,TRBD1,CASRGTGEYEQYF,TGTGCCAGCCGGGGGACAGGGGAGTACGAGCAGTACTTC
TRBJ2-2,TRBV29-1,NA,11,NA,CSVEVLGELFF,TGCAGCGTTGAAGTCCTCGGGGAGCTGTTTTTT
TRBJ2-2,TRBV7-2,NA,16,NA,CASSPMGGLSTGELFF,TGTGCCAGCAGCCCCATGGGGGGGCTGAGTACCGGGGAGCTGTTTTTT
TRBJ2-1,TRBV7-2,NA,13,NA,CASSSQDVGGQFF,TGTGCCAGCAGCTCTCAGGACGTCGGGGGACAGTTCTTC
TRBJ2-1,TRBV6-1,few,15,NA,CASSGVGGVRNEQFF,TGTGCCAGCAGTGGTGTAGGGGGGGTTAGGAATGAGCAGTTCTTC
TRBJ2-7,TRBV5-4,NA,14,TRBD1,CASSNSTGNYEQYF,TGTGCCAGCAGCAACTCGACAGGGAACTACGAGCAGTACTTC
TRBJ1-2,TRBV5-6,NA,14,NA,CASTIPGANYGYTF,TGTGCCAGCACTATCCCAGGGGCGAACTATGGCTACACCTTC
TRBJ1-2,TRBV5-4,NA,13,NA,CASSRVGGYGYTF,TGTGCCAGCAGCCGTGTAGGGGGCTATGGCTACACCTTC
TRBJ2-3,TRBV6-5,NA,15,TRBD1,CASSYSGQSTDTQYF,TGTGCCAGCAGTTACTCGGGACAGAGCACAGATACGCAGTATTTT
TRBJ1-1,TRBV18,NA,15,TRBD1,CASSAGQGGNTEAFF,TGTGCCAGCTCCGCGGGACAGGGAGGGAACACTGAAGCTTTCTTT
TRBJ1-1,TRBV28,NA,12,NA,CASSTLSAEAFF,TGTGCCAGCAGTACCCTATCGGCTGAAGCTTTCTTT
TRBJ2-5,TRBV10-3,NA,16,TRBD1,CAISEFGTANAETQYF,TGTGCCATCAGTGAGTTCGGGACAGCCAATGCCGAGACCCAGTACTTC
TRBJ1-6,TRBV19,once,15,TRBD1,CASKGTSGGNSPLHF,TGTGCCAGTAAGGGGACTTCAGGGGGGAATTCACCCCTCCACTTT
TRBJ1-4,TRBV2,NA,14,NA,CASSEGGGRAKLFF,TGTGCCAGCAGTGAAGGCGGGGGCAGGGCGAAACTGTTTTTT
TRBJ1-4,TRBV6-1,NA,15,TRBD1,CASAGRGSTNEKLFF,TGTGCCAGTGCAGGCAGGGGGTCAACTAATGAAAAACTGTTTTTT
TRBJ2-1,TRBV29-1,NA,15,NA,CSVWGGLAAYNEQFF,TGCAGCGTTTGGGGGGGGCTAGCGGCCTACAATGAGCAGTTCTTC
TRBJ2-1,TRBV25-1,NA,17,TRBD2,CASSAVRSGMVGNEQFF,TGTGCCAGCAGTGCGGTCCGCAGCGGGATGGTGGGGAATGAGCAGTTCTTC
TRBJ1-1,TRBV5-1,NA,13,TRBD1,CASSSTGSTEAFF,TGCGCCAGCAGCTCGACAGGGTCCACTGAAGCTTTCTTT
TRBJ2-6,TRBV10-3,NA,17,NA,CAISDNGERSGANVLTF,TGTGCCATCAGTGATAATGGGGAGCGCTCTGGGGCCAACGTCCTGACTTTC
TRBJ2-5,TRBV7-8,NA,15,TRBD2,CASSSRAGVSETQYF,TGTGCCAGCAGCTCCCGGGCGGGAGTCTCTGAGACCCAGTACTTC
TRBJ1-2,TRBV28,NA,16,TRBD1,CASTPPKDRDFYGYTF,TGTGCCAGCACCCCTCCAAAGGACAGGGATTTTTATGGCTACACCTTC
TRBJ2-3,TRBV30,NA,14,TRBD1,CAWSYRGRTDTQYF,TGTGCCTGGAGTTACAGGGGACGCACAGATACGCAGTATTTT
TRBJ2-1,TRBV7-9,NA,16,TRBD2,CASSSGLAGRVDEQFF,TGTGCCAGCAGCTCGGGACTAGCGGGGCGAGTAGATGAGCAGTTCTTC
TRBJ2-5,TRBV29-1,NA,13,NA,CSANHLGGETQYF,TGCAGCGCGAATCATCTAGGGGGAGAGACCCAGTACTTC
TRBJ1-5,TRBV28,NA,13,NA,CASTQGSHQPQHF,TGTGCCAGTACGCAGGGGAGCCATCAGCCCCAGCATTTT
TRBJ2-2,TRBV27,NA,11,NA,CASSRTGELFF,TGTGCCAGCAGCCGCACCGGGGAGCTGTTTTTT
TRBJ2-2,TRBV30,NA,14,TRBD1,CAWSVRQGIGELFF,TGTGCCTGGAGTGTACGACAGGGCATCGGGGAGCTGTTTTTT
TRBJ2-7,TRBV2,NA,15,NA,CASSEAGRGSYEQYF,TGTGCCAGCAGTGAAGCGGGCAGGGGATCTTACGAGCAGTACTTC
TRBJ2-3,TRBV2,NA,14,NA,CASVVMAGSDTQYF,TGTGCCAGCGTGGTAATGGCGGGTTCGGATACGCAGTATTTT
TRBJ2-5,TRBV5-1,once,20,TRBD2,CASSLAPGQRLAGGQETQYF,TGCGCCAGCAGCTTGGCCCCGGGACAGAGACTAGCGGGAGGGCAAGAGACCCAGTACTTC
TRBJ1-1,TRBV5-8,once,15,NA,CASSLGLLGGTEAFF,TGTGCCAGCAGCTTGGGTCTCCTCGGAGGGACTGAAGCTTTCTTT
TRBJ2-5,TRBV6-1,NA,17,TRBD1,CASSEVPGQGLEETQYF,TGTGCCAGCAGCGAAGTCCCGGGACAGGGGTTGGAGGAGACCCAGTACTTC
TRBJ2-7,TRBV27,NA,14,TRBD1,CASSYGTGTYEQYF,TGTGCCAGCAGTTATGGGACAGGTACCTACGAGCAGTACTTC
TRBJ2-6,TRBV28,many,15,NA,CASRPPGDGANVLTF,TGTGCCAGCAGACCACCAGGGGACGGGGCCAACGTCCTGACTTTC